The entry below describes one T cell receptor (beta chain). Its recognized antigen is unknown. Per-base qualities were not stored, and no clone one base away is much larger. The entry originates in a study of PD-L1 blockade in urothelial cancer listed by TCRdb under 2017. Some background on the complete study: Every patient began therapy at some point between 2013 and 2015 and was given atezolizumab 1,200 mg intravenously every 3 weeks. About nine tenths of the roughly 29 patients were males with bladder-origin urothelial cancer, and about 65% of the roughly 30 reported a prior smoking history. An ECOG performance status of 0 or 1 was recorded for the patients, and 0 to 3 prior chemotherapy regimens had been received by the patients. Blood samples were analyzed 3 weeks after the start of treatment (second dose) and 6 weeks after the start of treatment. Blood samples gave a median of about 130,000 T cells and 83,000 or so unique TCRs, with a median clonality of roughly 0.081. The study was an exploratory multi-omic analysis of somatic, immune and clinical correlates of response to PD-L1 blockade with atezolizumab in urothelial cancer. Pretreatment tumor samples, along with matched peripheral blood serially collected before and after atezolizumab treatment, were subjected to TCR sequencing. Durable clinical benefit was defined as progression-free survival longer than 6 months, and TCR features were also tested against progression-free and overall survival. Whole exome sequencing and RNA sequencing of pretreatment tumors were performed alongside TCR sequencing in the same patients. Durable clinical benefit was achieved by nine patients but not by the remaining 20. Some 29 patients had pretreatment blood TCR-seq, some 24 had at least one posttreatment blood collection, and some 24 had tumor TCR-seq.

Read against the paper, the sample's time point label means: pretreatment peripheral blood. A cohort of about 31 patients with locally advanced or metastatic urothelial carcinoma, treated at Memorial Sloan Kettering on a trial protocol, was included. Peripheral blood mononuclear cells were collected pretreatment and during treatment, with between 1 and 8 total time points per patient. The Qiagen DNeasy Blood extraction kit was used to purify genomic DNA from total PBMCs and tumor samples. PBMCs were collected pretreatment and during treatment, and were isolated and stored as previously described. Reading from cysteine to phenylalanine, the CDR3 counts 15 amino acids. The retained sequence is limited to the CDR3, 45 bases, with the frame set at the first base. V and J lose 4 bases and 4 bases, and a span of 17 bases separates them. From a lookup of the germline V gene, CDR1 and CDR2 are SGHDT and YYEEEE.

Synthetic TCR analog templates were spiked into each PCR to estimate absolute template abundance from read counts. The immunoSEQ assay used bias-controlled V and J gene primers to amplify TCRbeta CDR3 regions from genomic DNA. Sequencing of rearranged TCRbeta segments was performed at approximately 20X coverage. On the study's bioinformatics: Clustering was used to correct sequencing errors, and CDR3s were annotated against IMGT so that V, D and J genes could be assigned. Downstream analyses used only productive TCRbeta rearrangements and left out out-of-frame or stop-codon sequences. Clonality was computed as one minus Shannon entropy normalized by the log of the number of unique productive sequences. Fisher's exact test with Benjamini-Hochberg correction, at a threshold of adjusted p below 0.01, was used to find clones that differed between time points or between blood and tumor. In TCRdb, the immuneACCESS table is reduced to in-frame sequences with V and J assigned. These tables do not hold every clone; where another copy was compared, an unresolved V gene accounts for under half, and the others remain unexplained. V and J calls and clone size come straight from that table; D and trimming were deduced from the DNA. This sample comprises around 79,000 clones, about 85% of them detected only once. The biggest ten clones account for about 6.9% of the sample.

The research as a whole found: Among patients with durable benefit, tumor-associated TCR clones showed greater expansion in peripheral blood 3 weeks after treatment started (n = 22, p = 0.022). Because the sample size was small (n ≈ 29) and many of the analyses were exploratory, the results are meant to be hypothesis-generating. A pretreatment peripheral blood TCR clonality below the median was linked to improved progression-free and overall survival.

The sequence is built from TRBV5-6 and TRBJ1-1; no confident D gene assignment can be made. Material: PBMCs, obtained around atezolizumab (anti-PD-L1) treatment. This TCR came from a man aged 35 to 55 with urothelial cancer. The DNA sequence reads TGTGCCAGCAGCCCGGGGTTCGGGGTAATCACTGAAGCTTTCTTT. It encodes CASSPGFGVITEAFF.